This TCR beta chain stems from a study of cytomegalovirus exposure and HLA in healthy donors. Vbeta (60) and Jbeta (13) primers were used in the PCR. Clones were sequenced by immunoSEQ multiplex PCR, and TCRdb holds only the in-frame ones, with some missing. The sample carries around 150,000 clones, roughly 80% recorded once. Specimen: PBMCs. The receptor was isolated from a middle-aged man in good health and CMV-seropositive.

The CDR3 here is CASSAHRVYGYTF. The CDR3 nucleotides are TGTGCCAGCAGTGCTCACCGGGTCTATGGCTACACCTTC. The chain joins TRBV25-1 to TRBJ1-2; D uncertain. V shed 4 bases and J shed 4 bases, with 10 bases lying between them. Looked up from germline, CDR1 is MGHDK and CDR2 is SYGVNS. The CDR3 runs 13 residues.